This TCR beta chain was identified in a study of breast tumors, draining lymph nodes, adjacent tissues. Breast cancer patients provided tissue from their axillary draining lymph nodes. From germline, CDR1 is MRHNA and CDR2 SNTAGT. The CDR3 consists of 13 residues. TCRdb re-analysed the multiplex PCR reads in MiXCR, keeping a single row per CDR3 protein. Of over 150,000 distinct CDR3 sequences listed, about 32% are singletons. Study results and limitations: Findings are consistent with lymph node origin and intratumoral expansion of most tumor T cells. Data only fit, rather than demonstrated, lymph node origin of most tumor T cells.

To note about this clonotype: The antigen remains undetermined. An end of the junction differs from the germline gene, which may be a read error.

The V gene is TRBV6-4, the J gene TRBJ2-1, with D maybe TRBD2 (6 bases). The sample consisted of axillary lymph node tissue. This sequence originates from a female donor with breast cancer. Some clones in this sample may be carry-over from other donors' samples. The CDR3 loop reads CASSHTSMDEQSF. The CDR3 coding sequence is TGTGCCAGCAGTCATACTAGCATGGATGAGCAGTCCTTC.